One and the same sample provided the 28 T cell receptor beta chains below, sequenced in a study of patients and donors after allogeneic stem cell transplantation. TCRdb analysed the RT-PCR reads with MiXCR anew, one entry per CDR3 protein. The table records approximately 200,000 distinct CDR3 sequences, less than 15% of them present only once. The specimen was blood, either unsorted or a sorted T cell fraction (not recorded which). The source of these receptors is a human donor who was either an allogeneic HSCT recipient or a stem cell or donor lymphocyte infusion donor (not recorded which). It is not recorded whose cells these are; they may come from a transplant donor.

This chain links TRBV9 with TRBJ1-6; D is perhaps TRBD1 (5 bases). V was pared by 3 bases and J by 10 bases, with 14 bases between. Germline values: CDR1 SGDLS, CDR2 YYNGEE. CDR3 length: 14 residues. The CDR3 DNA follows: TGTGCCAGCAGCGCCTTGGGTGAGGGGTCACCCCTCCACTTT. Its translation: CASSALGEGSPLHF.

This clonotype was seen at least ten times. The V and J genes are TRBV7-2 and TRBJ2-3; D might be TRBD2 (7 bases). V was shortened by 1 base and J by 3 bases, with 11 bases between the two germline ends. The CDR3 has 15 residues. Germline V CDR1 and CDR2: SGHTA, FQGNSA. CDR3 in DNA: TGTGCCAGCAGCTTAGACGGGGGGCCTACAGATACGCAGTATTTT. Translated: CASSLDGGPTDTQYF.

This clonotype was seen a handful of times. The V gene is TRBV6-1, the J gene TRBJ2-5; 14 nucleotides match TRBD2. CDR1 is MNHNS, CDR2 SASEGT, per germline. V gave up 6 bases and J gave up 5 bases; unmatched junction bases: 5. The CDR3 runs to 15 residues. The chain's CDR3 is CASSRTSGRSETQYF. Written as DNA, the CDR3 is TGTGCCAGCAGCAGGACTAGCGGGAGGTCGGAGACCCAGTACTTC.

The chain recombines TRBV3-1 with TRBJ2-1; the match to TRBD2 covers 9 bases. The CDR3 runs to 18 residues. V was pared by 2 bases and J by 5 bases, with 13 bases of the junction left unmatched. In germline, CDR1 is LGHDT, CDR2 YNNKEL (reference sequence). The CDR3 coding sequence is TGTGCCAGCAGCCAATTTCCCCGGACCGGGACTAGCAACAATGAGCAGTTCTTC. This encodes CASSQFPRTGTSNNEQFF.

This chain uses TRBV5-4 with TRBJ2-3, with D hard to call. CDR1 and CDR2 (germline): SGHNT, YYREEE (reference sequence). There are 14 residues in the CDR3. With 6 bases removed from V and 1 base from J, the gap between germline ends came to 12 bases. Written as DNA, the CDR3 is TGTGCCAGCAACCCGATAGGAGGCACAGATACGCAGTATTTT. Translated: CASNPIGGTDTQYF.

In its sample, this clonotype was seen many times. The chain recombines TRBV5-6 with TRBJ1-5, with 9 bases aligning to TRBD1. V lost 3 bases and J lost 4; bases outside the gene matches: 11. This CDR3 contains 17 residues. Germline assignment: CDR1 SGHDT and CDR2 YYEEEE. The CDR3 spells CASSSEQGAGRNQPQHF. As DNA, the CDR3 is TGTGCCAGCAGCTCCGAACAGGGGGCAGGGCGGAATCAGCCCCAGCATTTT.

In its sample, this clonotype was seen many times. V usage is TRBV20-1 and J usage is TRBJ2-7, with D possibly being TRBD1 (6 bases). V was trimmed by 2 bases and J by 7 bases, leaving 21 bases between them. Germline V gene sequence: CDR1 DFQATT, CDR2 SNEGSKA (reference sequence). The CDR3 is 15 amino acids. As DNA, the CDR3 is TGCAGTGCTAGACCACGGGCAGGGGTTCTTTTGGAGCAGTACTTC. This codes for CSARPRAGVLLEQYF.

Notes on this clonotype: This may come from a read error, since a much larger clone is one base off. The V gene is TRBV12-3 or TRBV12-4, the J gene TRBJ1-1; D is unresolved. Trimming took off 0 bases at V and 4 bases at J, with 9 bases between the two ends. The CDR3 loop spans 14 amino acids. In DNA, the CDR3 is TGTGCCAGCAGTTTAGCTAGGGAAAGCACTGAAGCTTTCTTT. This gives the protein CASSLARESTEAFF.

There are many counts of this clonotype. The rearrangement links TRBV18 to TRBJ1-5, with a weak D call TRBD1 (5 bases). The length of the CDR3 is 14 residues. Germline V gene sequence: CDR1 KGHSH, CDR2 LQKENI. The V and J ends lost 5 bases and 2 bases respectively, with 10 bases between them. The CDR3 loop reads CASSDQGGNQPQHF. The CDR3 coding sequence is TGTGCCAGCTCAGACCAGGGAGGCAATCAGCCCCAGCATTTT. The full variable domain, rest sourced from reference TRBV18 and TRBJ1-5, is NAGVMQNPRHLVRRRGQEARLRCSPMKGHSHVYWYRQLPEEGLKFMVYLQKENIIDESGMPKERFSAEFPKEGPSILRIQQVVRGDSAAYFCASSDQGGNQPQHFGDGTRLSIL.

The genes are TRBV9 and TRBJ1-6; tentatively, D is TRBD1 (5 bases). Germline-derived CDR1 and CDR2 are SGDLS and YYNGEE. Deletions cut 0 bases from V and 7 bases from J, with 11 bases between. The CDR3 runs 15 residues. The CDR3 protein is CASSVEGRGNSPLHF. The CDR3 region has the DNA TGTGCCAGCAGCGTAGAGGGGCGGGGGAATTCACCCCTCCACTTT.

This rearrangement joins TRBV21-1 to TRBJ2-2. TRBV21-1 is recorded as a pseudogene. There are 15 residues in the CDR3. The CDR3 spells CASSIGNICTGELFF. CDR3 in DNA: TGTGCCAGCAGCATTGGTAATATTTGCACCGGGGAGCTGTTTTTT.

The chain employs TRBV20-1 and TRBJ1-1, with 9 bases identical to TRBD1. This CDR3 has 15 residues. Germline trimming cut 3 bases from V and 1 base from J; bases unmatched to any gene: 6. CDR1 DFQATT and CDR2 SNEGSKA come from the germline V gene (reference sequence). The CDR3 loop is CSASGVGQGNTEAFF. The CDR3 nucleotides read TGCAGTGCTAGTGGCGTGGGACAGGGGAACACTGAAGCTTTCTTT.

This rearrangement joins TRBV4-3 to TRBJ1-3; D remains unclear. The V end was cut by 0 bases, the J end by 0 bases, with 12 bases between. From germline, CDR1 is LGHNA and CDR2 YSLEER. CDR3 length: 17 residues. CDR3 region: CASSQETGSSSGNTIYF. The CDR3 DNA is TGCGCCAGCAGCCAAGAGACGGGCAGTTCCTCTGGAAACACCATATATTTT.

The rearrangement links TRBV11-3 to TRBJ2-5; unclear D gene. The CDR3 length is 15 residues. V was cut by 5 bases and J by 5 bases, with 18 bases left in between. Germline V lookup: CDR1 SGHNT, CDR2 YENEEA. The CDR3 DNA sequence: TGTGCCAGCAGCCCCATGGAAGGAGCCGGGGAGACCCAGTACTTC. Its protein is CASSPMEGAGETQYF.

The V call is TRBV20-1, the J call TRBJ2-7, with 7 nucleotides matching TRBD2. Germline trimming cut 6 bases from V and 2 bases from J; bases unmatched to any gene: 7. The CDR3 is made up of 13 amino acids. From germline, CDR1 is DFQATT and CDR2 SNEGSKA (reference sequence). The CDR3 loop is CSAFSSGTYEQYF. The CDR3 bases are TGCAGTGCCTTCTCTAGCGGCACCTACGAGCAGTACTTC.

This chain connects TRBV6-5 to TRBJ2-3, with D possibly being TRBD2 (5 bases). The CDR3 consists of 14 residues. Germline values: CDR1 MNHEY, CDR2 SVGAGI. V shed 2 bases and J shed 2 bases, with 8 bases lying between them. The CDR3 coding sequence is TGTGCCAGCAGTTACGAGCGGACCACAGATACGCAGTATTTT. Translated, it gives CASSYERTTDTQYF.

The V and J genes are TRBV20-1 and TRBJ1-6, with D possibly being TRBD1 (5 bases). The CDR3 covers 14 residues. V lost 3 bases, J lost 7 bases, and 13 bases lay in between. Looked up from germline, CDR1 is DFQATT and CDR2 is SNEGSKA (reference sequence). The CDR3 DNA is TGCAGTGCTAGGGGACTGGACATCAATTCACCCCTCCACTTT. This encodes CSARGLDINSPLHF.

The gene calls are TRBV7-2 and TRBJ2-1; 10 bases align to TRBD2. V lost 3 bases and J lost 5; bases outside the gene matches: 4. In germline, CDR1 is SGHTA, CDR2 FQGNSA. This CDR3 has 15 amino acids. CDR3 coding DNA: TGTGCCAGCAGCTTCAGAACTAGCGGGGACAATGAGCAGTTCTTC. This translates into CASSFRTSGDNEQFF.

This clonotype was detected a few times. In DNA form, the CDR3 reads TGTGCCAGTAGTATCCCTGGGGGGATTGGCTACACCTTC. Translation gives CASSIPGGIGYTF. This chain joins TRBV19 and TRBJ1-2, with D tentatively TRBD1 (5 bases). This CDR3 contains 13 residues. Germline lookup yields CDR1 LNHDA and CDR2 SQIVND (reference sequence). The V and J ends lost 3 bases and 7 bases respectively, with 12 bases between them.

The CDR3: CSVDSGQGSYEQYF. CDR3 DNA sequence: TGCAGCGTTGATTCGGGACAGGGGTCCTACGAGCAGTACTTC. The V and J genes are TRBV29-1 and TRBJ2-7; 10 bases line up with TRBD1. There are 14 residues in the CDR3. Germline CDR1 and CDR2: SQVTM and ANQGSEA. Losses at the gene ends were 3 bases for V and 1 base for J; bases not matched to a gene: 3.

This rearrangement joins TRBV20-1 to TRBJ2-5; 9 bases line up with TRBD2. The CDR3 runs 18 residues. Germline CDR1 and CDR2: DFQATT and SNEGSKA (reference sequence). The trim removed 3 bases at V and 3 bases at J, leaving 17 bases unmatched. For the CDR3, the DNA is TGCAGTGCTAGTCCTTGGGGTGTAGCGGGAGAAATGGAAGAGACCCAGTACTTC. Its protein is CSASPWGVAGEMEETQYF.

In its sample, this clonotype was seen many times. The chain couples TRBV5-1 to TRBJ1-5; a weak D match, TRBD1 (6 bases). There are 15 residues in the CDR3. Germline V CDR1 and CDR2: SGHRS, YFSETQ. V was trimmed by 0 bases and J by 5 bases, leaving 12 bases between them. CDR3 coding DNA: TGCGCCAGCAGCTTGGGGCAGGGGAGGGATCAGCCCCAGCATTTT. This translates into CASSLGQGRDQPQHF.

This clonotype was detected a few times. V gene TRBV6-2 or TRBV6-3 combines with J gene TRBJ1-1, with D uncertain. In germline, CDR1 is MNHEY, CDR2 SVGEGT. This CDR3 has 13 amino acids. V lost 7 bases and J 0 bases, leaving 9 bases between the germline ends. The CDR3 sequence is CASKSTMNTEAFF. CDR3 DNA: TGTGCCAGCAAGTCAACTATGAACACTGAAGCTTTCTTT.

This clonotype has just a few counts. The rearrangement links TRBV12-3 or TRBV12-4 to TRBJ2-3, with 7 bases identical to TRBD2. The CDR3 has 12 amino acids. J was trimmed by 8 bases and V by 6 bases; bases with no gene match: 5. The chain's CDR3 is CASRSREGTQYF. CDR3 nucleotides: TGTGCCAGCAGATCCAGGGAGGGTACGCAGTATTTT.

This clonotype occurred many times. V gene TRBV20-1 combines with J gene TRBJ2-4, with D possibly called TRBD1 or TRBD2 (6 bases each). CDR3 length equals 15 residues. V dropped 0 bases and J dropped 8 bases, with 17 bases sitting between them. CDR1 is DFQATT, CDR2 SNEGSKA, per germline (reference sequence). In DNA form, the CDR3 reads TGCAGTGCTAGAGAATTCAGGGGCGGCGGGGACATTCAGTACTTC. This gives the protein CSAREFRGGGDIQYF.

This clonotype was counted many times. This chain connects TRBV6-5 to TRBJ1-1; D unclear. The CDR3 runs to 16 residues. The germline V gene encodes CDR1 MNHEY and CDR2 SVGAGI. Trimming cost V 0 bases and J 0 bases, with 11 bases left between them. CDR3 residues: CASSYSSISMNTEAFF. The DNA for the CDR3 is TGTGCCAGCAGTTACTCCTCGATAAGCATGAACACTGAAGCTTTCTTT.

The chain carries TRBV7-2 and TRBJ1-1, with 7 bases aligning to TRBD1. V shed 5 bases and J 9 bases; nucleotides not matched to a gene: 9. Germline CDR1 and CDR2: SGHTA and FQGNSA. This CDR3 contains 13 residues. The CDR3 coding sequence is TGTGCCAGCAGCGCCTACAGGGGTATCAAAGCTTTCTTT. Its translation is CASSAYRGIKAFF. Supplemented by reference TRBV7-2 and TRBJ1-1, the full variable domain reads GAGVSQSPSNKVTEKGKDVELRCDPISGHTALYWYRQSLGQGLEFLIYFQGNSAPDKSGLPSDRFSAERTGGSVSTLTIQRTQQEDSAVYLCASSAYRGIKAFFGQGTRLTVV.

This chain connects TRBV5-1 to TRBJ1-1; unclear D gene. Germline V CDR1 and CDR2: SGHRS, YFSETQ. V gave up 2 bases and J gave up 0 bases, with 8 bases separating them. The CDR3 is made up of 14 amino acids. For the CDR3, the DNA is TGCGCCAGCAGCTTATCTGTGATGAACACTGAAGCTTTCTTT. Amino acid sequence: CASSLSVMNTEAFF.